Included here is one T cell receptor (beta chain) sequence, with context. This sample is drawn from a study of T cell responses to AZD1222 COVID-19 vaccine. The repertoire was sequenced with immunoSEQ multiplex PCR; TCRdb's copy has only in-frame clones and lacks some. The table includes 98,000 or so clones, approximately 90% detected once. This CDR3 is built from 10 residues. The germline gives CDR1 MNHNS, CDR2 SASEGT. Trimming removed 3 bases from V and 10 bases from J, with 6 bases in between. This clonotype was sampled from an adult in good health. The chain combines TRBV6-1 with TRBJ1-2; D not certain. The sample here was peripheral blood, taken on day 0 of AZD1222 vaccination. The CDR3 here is CASSDEYYTF. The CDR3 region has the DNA TGTGCCAGCAGTGACGAGTACTACACCTTC.